These T cell receptor beta chains were read from a single sample in a study of regulatory dendritic cells for organ transplantation. Repertoires were generated with immunoSEQ multiplex PCR, while TCRdb's copy carries only in-frame clones and drops some. The sample lists tens of thousands of clones; less than 90% were seen once. The antigens for these receptors are not known. What was sequenced was naive CD4+ T cells from blood cultured with dendritic cells. These receptors were collected from a human donor in good health. CDR3s include the opening cysteine and the closing phenylalanine or tryptophan. A D gene is named only where the DNA matches it firmly. For some rows the clone size is stated as once, few or many, or as a class when expanded; others skip it.

clone_size | j_call | v_call | d_call | cdr3_nt | cdr3_aa
NA | TRBJ2-7 | TRBV4-1 | NA | TGCGCCAGCAGCCCAACACTGACAGGCGGGTATTCCTACGAGCAGTACTTC | CASSPTLTGGYSYEQYF
few | TRBJ1-1 | TRBV29-1 | NA | TGCAGCGTTGTAACATATACTGAAGCTTTCTTT | CSVVTYTEAFF
NA | TRBJ2-4 | TRBV30 | NA | TGTGCCTGGAGTGTAAAACAGGGATCGGAAAACATTCAGTACTTC | CAWSVKQGSENIQYF
NA | TRBJ2-1 | TRBV14 | NA | TGTGCCAGCAGCCAACAGCGAAATAATGAGCAGTTCTTC | CASSQQRNNEQFF
NA | TRBJ1-1 | TRBV7-3 | TRBD1 | TGTGCCAGCAGCCGAACAGGGGGCAGTAAGAACACTGAAGCTTTCTTT | CASSRTGGSKNTEAFF
NA | TRBJ1-1 | TRBV7-2 | NA | TGTGCCAGCACTCCGGTCCTCCAGAGCACTGAAGCTTTCTTT | CASTPVLQSTEAFF
once | TRBJ2-1 | TRBV5-1 | TRBD2 | TGCGCCAGCAGCTTTAGCGGGTCAACCTACAATGAGCAGTTCTTC | CASSFSGSTYNEQFF
NA | TRBJ2-6 | TRBV2 | NA | TGTGCCAGCAGTGAATGGGGAGTTGGGGCCAACGTCCTGACTTTC | CASSEWGVGANVLTF
few | TRBJ1-2 | TRBV28 | NA | TGTGCCAGCAGTGCGTCTGCCTATGGCTACACCTTC | CASSASAYGYTF
NA | TRBJ1-1 | TRBV4-3 | NA | TGCGCCAGCAGCCGCGGACAGATGAACACTGAAGCTTTCTTT | CASSRGQMNTEAFF
NA | TRBJ1-2 | TRBV6-6 | NA | TGTGCCAGCAGTTACTTCCGGGAGACCAACTATGGCTACACCTTC | CASSYFRETNYGYTF
NA | TRBJ2-7 | TRBV5-6 | TRBD2 | TGTGCCAGCAGCCCCGCCCTAGCGGGGAGTCCCTACGAGCAGTACTTC | CASSPALAGSPYEQYF
NA | TRBJ2-2 | TRBV5-6 | NA | TGTGCCAGCAGCTCGGAGGATAGTGTGGGGACCGGGGAGCTGTTTTTT | CASSSEDSVGTGELFF
NA | TRBJ2-1 | TRBV7-9 | NA | TGTGCCAGCAGCGCTGGCCGATTAGCGGATTCGGGGTGGGAGCAGTTCTTC | CASSAGRLADSGWEQFF
NA | TRBJ2-7 | TRBV27 | NA | TGTGCCAGCAGTCCGCGTGGGGATACCTACGAGCAGTACTTC | CASSPRGDTYEQYF
NA | TRBJ2-3 | TRBV11-2 | NA | TGTGCCAGCAGCTTTGCCGGACGGAGGGCAGATACGCAGTATTTT | CASSFAGRRADTQYF
once | TRBJ1-3 | TRBV30 | NA | TGTGCCTGGAGTGATGAGGGAAGCTCCGGAAACACCATATATTTT | CAWSDEGSSGNTIYF
once | TRBJ1-5 | TRBV7-2 | NA | TGTGCCAGCAGCACGCAGTTTAATCAGCCCCAGCATTTT | CASSTQFNQPQHF
NA | TRBJ1-3 | TRBV5-5 | NA | TGTGCCAGCAGCTTGGTCGGGGGAAACACCATATATTTT | CASSLVGGNTIYF
NA | TRBJ2-5 | TRBV19 | NA | TGTGCCAGTAGTATAGGCGGAGGAGGGACAGAGACCCAGTACTTC | CASSIGGGGTETQYF
NA | TRBJ2-1 | TRBV10-1 | NA | TGCGCCAGCAGTGATGGCGGGACCTCCTACAATGAGCAGTTCTTC | CASSDGGTSYNEQFF
few | TRBJ2-7 | TRBV6-5 | NA | TGTGCCAGCAGTTACTCGTCTTTTTTGGGCACCGAGCAGTACTTC | CASSYSSFLGTEQYF
NA | TRBJ2-1 | TRBV7-3 | TRBD1 | TGTGCCAGCAGCTCCGACAGGGTTGAGCAGTTCTTC | CASSSDRVEQFF
NA | TRBJ2-5 | TRBV25-1 | TRBD2 | TGTGCCAGCAGTAAGAGCGGGAGCTGGGAGACCCAGTACTTC | CASSKSGSWETQYF
once | TRBJ2-2 | TRBV30 | NA | TGTGCCTGGAGCGCGTTAGGGACACAAACCGGGGAGCTGTTTTTT | CAWSALGTQTGELFF
NA | TRBJ2-7 | TRBV7-2 | TRBD1 | TGTGCCAGCAGCAAATCGAGCGGGACAGGGGTCGGCGAGCAGTACTTC | CASSKSSGTGVGEQYF
NA | TRBJ1-1 | TRBV6-5 | NA | TGTGCCAGCAGTTACATGGAGAGTGCGAGGGGCGTAGCTTTCTTT | CASSYMESARGVAFF
NA | TRBJ1-1 | TRBV9 | NA | TGTGCCAGCAGCGTAGCGGGGCAGAACACTGAAGCTTTCTTT | CASSVAGQNTEAFF
once | TRBJ2-7 | TRBV29-1 | TRBD2 | TGCAGCGCCGCCGTGGGACTAGCGGGGGAGACGATCTACGAGCAGTACTTC | CSAAVGLAGETIYEQYF
NA | TRBJ2-3 | TRBV4-3 | TRBD2 | TGCGCCAGCAGCCAAACCACTAGCGGGAGAAGTACGCAGTATTTT | CASSQTTSGRSTQYF
once | TRBJ2-3 | TRBV11-2 | NA | TGTGCCAGCAGCTTAGCCATCGCGGCACTTCGGACAGATACGCAGTATTTT | CASSLAIAALRTDTQYF
NA | TRBJ1-3 | TRBV11-3 | NA | TGTGCCAGCAGCTTATCTAGGAGCTCAAACACCATATATTTT | CASSLSRSSNTIYF
NA | TRBJ1-3 | TRBV11-2 | NA | TGTGCCAGCAGCTTACAGTACTCTGGAAACACCATATATTTT | CASSLQYSGNTIYF